This T cell receptor beta chain was obtained from a study of blood T cell repertoires in COVID-19. Study-wide context: T cells, B-cell-depleted T cells, or PBMCs provided the cDNA or gDNA that served as material.

Germline loops: CDR1 SGHRS, CDR2 YFSETQ. The CDR3 has 14 amino acids. V was cut by 7 bases and J by 3 bases, with 16 bases left in between. Enrolled through a virtual design, the participants were between roughly 18 and 95 years of age and came from about two dozen US areas. In Cohort 3, a recovered donor had either two negative PCRs, clearance, or symptom resolution. The data were produced by immunoSEQ multiplex PCR, yet TCRdb's version contains in-frame clones alone and is incomplete. The data hold 350,000 to 400,000 clones, with 88% observed a single time. This TCR was sampled from a woman aged 18-29 years who had recovered from COVID-19. This chain joins TRBV5-1 and TRBJ2-5, with D possibly matching TRBD2 (7 bases). Specimen: PBMCs or T cells enriched from blood (not recorded which). Here the CDR3 reads CASGPGGEKETQYF. The CDR3 DNA sequence: TGCGCCAGCGGCCCGGGGGGCGAGAAAGAGACCCAGTACTTC. The whole variable domain, filled in from reference TRBV5-1 and TRBJ2-5, reads KAGVTQTPRYLIKTRGQQVTLSCSPISGHRSVSWYQQTPGQGLQFLFEYFSETQRNKGNFPGRFSGRQFSNSRSEMNVSTLELGDSALYLCASGPGGEKETQYFGPGTRLLVL.